This T cell receptor (beta chain) derives from a study of blood T cell repertoires in COVID-19. CDR3 size: 18 residues. CDR1 and CDR2 from the germline V gene are KGHDR and SFDVKD. Deletions cut 2 bases from V and 2 bases from J, with 19 bases between. Produced via immunoSEQ multiplex PCR; TCRdb's table is partial and in-frame only. This table holds approximately 52,000 clones, approximately 90% found once. The V and J genes are TRBV24-1 and TRBJ2-3, with D perhaps matching TRBD1 (5 bases). The TCR sequence derives from a man aged 50 to 59 with acute or convalescent COVID-19. Input material: peripheral blood. This chain's CDR3 is CATSDSSSNRPPTDTQYF. DNA for the CDR3: TGTGCCACCAGTGATTCCTCAAGTAACAGGCCCCCCACAGATACGCAGTATTTT.